These 21 T cell receptor beta chains were sequenced from one sample in a study of blood T cell repertoires in COVID-19. The data were produced by immunoSEQ multiplex PCR, yet TCRdb's version contains in-frame clones alone and is incomplete. The table includes tens of thousands of clones, 78% detected once. The sample taken for sequencing was peripheral blood. The receptors were gathered from a man between 70 and 80 years old with COVID-19, enrolled during active disease.

The gene calls are TRBV27 and TRBJ2-1, with 11 bases identical to TRBD2. CDR1 is MNHEY and CDR2 is SMNVEV in the germline V gene (reference sequence). The ends lost 6 bases at V and 0 bases at J; junction bases unmatched: 7. The CDR3 runs 17 residues. The CDR3 region is CASRRTSGLSSYNEQFF. For the CDR3, the DNA is TGTGCCAGCAGAAGGACTAGCGGGTTGAGCTCCTACAATGAGCAGTTCTTC.

The chain joins TRBV6-2 or TRBV6-3 to TRBJ2-7; 7 bases match TRBD2. The germline V gene encodes CDR1 MNHEY and CDR2 SVGEGT. J gave up 3 bases and V 2 bases, and 13 bases lay outside the gene matches. The length of the CDR3 is 17 residues. In nucleotides, the CDR3 is TGTGCCAGCAGTTACCCGACCCAAGGACTAGTAGTCTACGAGCAGTACTTC. This gives the protein CASSYPTQGLVVYEQYF.

This clone was seen only a few times. The CDR3: CASSPTRDSRETQYF. The CDR3 bases are TGCGCCAGCAGCCCGACGAGGGATAGCAGAGAGACCCAGTACTTC. The rearrangement links TRBV5-1 to TRBJ2-5; D possibly corresponds to TRBD2 (5 bases). CDR3 length equals 15 residues. V shed 4 bases and J shed 4 bases, with 17 bases lying between them. Germline V gives CDR1 SGHRS, CDR2 YFSETQ. Based on the CDR3 plus reference TRBV5-1 and TRBJ2-5, the full variable domain is KAGVTQTPRYLIKTRGQQVTLSCSPISGHRSVSWYQQTPGQGLQFLFEYFSETQRNKGNFPGRFSGRQFSNSRSEMNVSTLELGDSALYLCASSPTRDSRETQYFGPGTRLLVL.

This chain joins TRBV19 and TRBJ1-1; TRBD1 aligns across 8 bases. Looked up from germline, CDR1 is LNHDA and CDR2 is SQIVND (reference sequence). CDR3 length equals 14 residues. V shed 6 bases and J 4 bases; nucleotides not matched to a gene: 7. The CDR3 region has the DNA TGTGCCAGTAGAACAGGGGGTGGGGTCACTGAAGCTTTCTTT. This codes for CASRTGGGVTEAFF.

This clone showed up just once. The chain carries TRBV18 and TRBJ1-4; TRBD1 matches at 7 bases. Per germline, CDR1 KGHSH and CDR2 LQKENI. J gave up 4 bases and V 6 bases, and 5 bases lay outside the gene matches. The CDR3 consists of 14 residues. The CDR3 DNA reads TGTGCCAGCTCTCTGAGACAGGGTAATGAAAAACTGTTTTTT. Translating gives CASSLRQGNEKLFF. Full variable domain (rest looked up from reference TRBV18 and TRBJ1-4): NAGVMQNPRHLVRRRGQEARLRCSPMKGHSHVYWYRQLPEEGLKFMVYLQKENIIDESGMPKERFSAEFPKEGPSILRIQQVVRGDSAAYFCASSLRQGNEKLFFGSGTQLSVL.

As regards this clone: It is likely a read error, because the conserved phenylalanine at the end of the CDR3 is missing. This chain connects TRBV12-3 or TRBV12-4 to TRBJ1-1; no reliable D call. Deletions cut 5 bases from V and 8 bases from J, with 9 bases between. The CDR3 runs to 11 residues. The CDR3 nucleotides read TGTGCCAGCAGTGAAGGACGGGAAGCTTTCCTT. It specifies CASSEGREAFL.

The V call is TRBV28, the J call TRBJ2-7, with 10 bases identical to TRBD1. The CDR3 is made up of 14 amino acids. The V gene's germline CDR1 is MDHEN and CDR2 SYDVKM. V dropped 5 bases and J dropped 0; count of bases not matched to a gene: 1. The CDR3, as DNA: TGTGCCAGCAGTAGGACAGGGGGCTCCTACGAGCAGTACTTC. It is translated as CASSRTGGSYEQYF.

CDR3 sequence (DNA): TGTGCCAGCAGTGAGAGGACTGTCCGGTCTGGAAACACCATATATTTT. Translated: CASSERTVRSGNTIYF. The genes are TRBV2 and TRBJ1-3; D uncertain. There are 16 residues in the CDR3. CDR1 and CDR2 (germline): SNHLY, FYNNEI. V lost 3 bases and J lost 1, with 13 bases in between.

The chain carries TRBV12-3 or TRBV12-4 and TRBJ1-4; D remains unclear. This CDR3 has 13 residues. Trimming removed 0 bases from V and 6 bases from J, with 5 bases in between. Here the CDR3 DNA reads TGTGCCAGCAGTTTAGCAACGGATGAAAAACTGTTTTTT. Amino acid sequence: CASSLATDEKLFF.

The chain has TRBV4-3 and TRBJ1-1, with a possible D match to TRBD1 (5 bases). Germline CDR1 and CDR2: LGHNA and YSLEER. The CDR3 sequence is 14 residues long. V dropped 0 bases and J dropped 3 bases, with 8 bases sitting between them. This CDR3 reads CASSQDWGDTEAFF. As DNA, the CDR3 is TGCGCCAGCAGCCAAGATTGGGGGGACACTGAAGCTTTCTTT.

This chain joins TRBV6-1 and TRBJ2-7; 8 bases fit TRBD1. The germline V gene has CDR1 MNHNS and CDR2 SASEGT. The junction had 14 bases not matched to a gene; V was cut back by 3 bases and J by 4 bases. The CDR3 extends over 17 amino acids. CDR3 nucleotides: TGTGCCAGCAGTGATGAGGATCAGGGGGCAAGTCTTTACGAGCAGTACTTC. Protein: CASSDEDQGASLYEQYF.

Remarks on this clone: Because it lacks the conserved phenylalanine or tryptophan at the end, this CDR3 is likely a read error. The DNA is left out, because the CDR3 cannot be placed on it with certainty; the CDR3 is given as TCRdb lists it. The rearrangement uses TRBV27 and TRBJ2-7; the table's D call TRBD2 went unverified against the DNA. The CDR3 comprises 14 residues, both ends counted. Germline V gene sequence: CDR1 MNHEY, CDR2 SMNVEV (reference sequence). The CDR3 here is CASSSPGLAGLLLL.

The chain has TRBV6-5 and TRBJ2-5; the D gene is possibly TRBD2 (6 bases). V lost 8 bases to trimming and J lost 5 bases, with 15 bases between them. Germline assignment: CDR1 MNHEY and CDR2 SVGAGI. This CDR3 contains 13 residues. In nucleotides, the CDR3 is TGTGCCAGCGCACCCGGGGGACTGGAGACCCAGTACTTC. This translates into CASAPGGLETQYF.

The chain links TRBV4-2 to TRBJ1-1, with D tentatively TRBD1 (5 bases). This CDR3 contains 17 residues. Trimming left V 0 bases short and J 0 bases short, with 14 bases between. Per the germline V gene, CDR1 is LGHNA and CDR2 is YNFKEQ. The chain's CDR3 is CASSQEIWGLMNTEAFF. The CDR3 DNA reads TGTGCCAGCAGCCAAGAAATCTGGGGACTCATGAACACTGAAGCTTTCTTT.

This clone was counted only a few times. The CDR3 spells CASSLQGDRVYGYTF. CDR3 in DNA: TGTGCCAGCAGCTTACAGGGGGACCGAGTCTATGGCTACACCTTC. The J gene is TRBJ1-2, the V gene TRBV5-4; 8 nucleotides match TRBD1. V was clipped by 2 bases and J by 4 bases; unmatched bases: 7. CDR1 SGHNT and CDR2 YYREEE come from the germline V gene (reference sequence). The CDR3 contains 15 residues.

J is TRBJ2-7 and V is TRBV10-2; the D gene is possibly TRBD2 (5 bases). The CDR3 has 13 amino acids. V was pared by 5 bases and J by 2 bases, with 10 bases between. The germline gives CDR1 WSHSY, CDR2 SAAADI. The CDR3: CASSRSGTYEQYF. The CDR3 DNA reads as TGCGCCAGCAGTAGGAGCGGTACCTACGAGCAGTACTTC.

Only a few counts were recorded for this clone. This chain connects TRBV13 to TRBJ1-2; no clear D gene. The ends were cut back, 5 bases at V and 2 bases at J, with 9 bases in the middle. Per the germline V gene, CDR1 is PRHDT and CDR2 is FYEKMQ (reference sequence). The CDR3 is made up of 13 amino acids. The CDR3 spells CASSNQKNYGYTF. The DNA of the CDR3 is TGTGCCAGCAGCAACCAGAAAAACTATGGCTACACCTTC.

This rearrangement joins TRBV11-2 to TRBJ2-1, with 8 nucleotides matching TRBD2. This CDR3 spans 16 amino acids. After removal of 4 bases from V and 5 bases from J, the junction contained 10 bases not matched to a gene. CDR1 is SGHAT and CDR2 is FQNNGV in the germline V gene. CDR3 sequence: CASSSPLAAYDNEQFF. The CDR3 DNA reads as TGTGCCAGCAGCTCACCACTAGCGGCGTATGACAATGAGCAGTTCTTC.

The CDR3 loop is CASSQDRAGTGGLKAFF. CDR3 nucleotides: TGCGCCAGCAGCCAAGATCGAGCCGGGACAGGGGGCTTAAAGGCTTTCTTC. The chain joins TRBV4-1 to TRBJ2-1; the match to TRBD1 covers 12 bases. This CDR3 has 17 residues. Trimming removed 0 bases from V and 16 bases from J; junction bases left unmatched: 16. CDR1 is MGHRA, CDR2 YSYEKL, per germline.

The chain carries TRBV18 and TRBJ2-5, with D maybe TRBD1 (5 bases). Germline V gene lookup returns CDR1 KGHSH and CDR2 LQKENI. The CDR3 runs 15 residues. V was pared by 2 bases and J by 5 bases, with 15 bases between. The CDR3 reads CASSPIPGSRETQYF. CDR3 sequence (DNA): TGTGCCAGCTCACCAATCCCAGGGTCTAGGGAGACCCAGTACTTC.

This rearrangement joins TRBV25-1 to TRBJ1-6; D is perhaps TRBD1 (5 bases). V was cut by 3 bases and J by 9 bases, with 15 bases left in between. The CDR3 runs to 15 residues. Looked up from germline, CDR1 is MGHDK and CDR2 is SYGVNS. CDR3: CASSELTGRGSPLHF. The CDR3 DNA is TGTGCCAGCAGTGAGCTCACCGGGAGGGGTTCACCCCTCCACTTT.